The T cell receptor (beta chain) under discussion was sequenced for a study of shared clonotypes between healthy human individuals. Clones were read by immunoSEQ multiplex PCR, and TCRdb kept only the in-frame ones, dropping some. This table holds some 2.1 million clones, less than 95% found once. The V end was cut by 4 bases, the J end by 0 bases, with 10 bases between. The CDR3 consists of 14 residues. Germline CDR1 SGHRS, CDR2 YFSETQ. Positively selected for CCR7, the CD45RO-negative cells used as naive CD8 cells excluded terminally differentiated effector memory CD45RA+ cells. The V gene is TRBV5-1, the J gene TRBJ1-1; D not certain. Sequenced input: naive CD8+ T cells sorted from blood. The receptor comes from a man aged 18 to 35 in good health. As DNA, the CDR3 is TGCGCCAGCAGCCTCTACGGACTGAACACTGAAGCTTTCTTT. It encodes CASSLYGLNTEAFF.